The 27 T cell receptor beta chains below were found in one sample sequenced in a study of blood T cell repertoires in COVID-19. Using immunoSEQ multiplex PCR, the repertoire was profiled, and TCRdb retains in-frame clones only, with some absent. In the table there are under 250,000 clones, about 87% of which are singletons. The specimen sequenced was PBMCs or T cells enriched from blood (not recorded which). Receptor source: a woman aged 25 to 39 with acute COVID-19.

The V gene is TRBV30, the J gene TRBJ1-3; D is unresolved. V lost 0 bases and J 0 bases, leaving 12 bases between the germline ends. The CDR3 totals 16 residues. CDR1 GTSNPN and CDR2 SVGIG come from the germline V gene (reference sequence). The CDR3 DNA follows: TGTGCCTGGAGTGTGGGTGTTCGACTCTCTGGAAACACCATATATTTT. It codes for CAWSVGVRLSGNTIYF.

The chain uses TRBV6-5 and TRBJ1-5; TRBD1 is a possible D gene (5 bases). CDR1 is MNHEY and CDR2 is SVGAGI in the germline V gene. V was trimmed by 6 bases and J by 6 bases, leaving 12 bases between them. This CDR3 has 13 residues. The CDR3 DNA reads TGTGCCAGCAGACCCGGACATTCTCAGCCCCAGCATTTT. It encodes CASRPGHSQPQHF.

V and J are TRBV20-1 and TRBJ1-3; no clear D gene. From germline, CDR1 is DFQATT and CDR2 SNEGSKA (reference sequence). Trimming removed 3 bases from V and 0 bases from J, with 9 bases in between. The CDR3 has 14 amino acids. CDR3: CSASKTYSGNTIYF. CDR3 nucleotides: TGCAGTGCTAGTAAGACTTACTCTGGAAACACCATATATTTT.

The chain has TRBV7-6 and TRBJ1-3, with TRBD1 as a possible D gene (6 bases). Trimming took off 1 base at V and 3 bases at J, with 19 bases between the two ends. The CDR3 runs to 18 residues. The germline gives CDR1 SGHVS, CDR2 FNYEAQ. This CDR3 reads CASSLVGAGGALGNTIYF. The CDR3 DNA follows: TGTGCCAGCAGCTTAGTAGGGGCGGGGGGGGCGCTTGGAAACACCATATATTTT.

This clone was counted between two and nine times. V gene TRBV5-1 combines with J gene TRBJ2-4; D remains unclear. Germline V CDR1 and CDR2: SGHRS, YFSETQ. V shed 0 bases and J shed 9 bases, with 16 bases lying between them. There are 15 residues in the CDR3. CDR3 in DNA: TGCGCCAGCAGCTTGGCGGGTCAGCTAGTTAGCATTCAGTACTTC. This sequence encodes CASSLAGQLVSIQYF.

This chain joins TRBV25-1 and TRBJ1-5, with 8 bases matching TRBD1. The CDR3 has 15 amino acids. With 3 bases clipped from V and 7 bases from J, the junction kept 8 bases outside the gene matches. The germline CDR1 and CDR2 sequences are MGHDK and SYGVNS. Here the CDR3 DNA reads TGTGCCAGCAGTGATGGGGCAGGGGGCATACAGCCCCAGCATTTT. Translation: CASSDGAGGIQPQHF.

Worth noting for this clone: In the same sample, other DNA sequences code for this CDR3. The DNA of the CDR3 is TGCGCCAGCAGCAGGGGCTTAGATGGAAACACCATATATTTT. This translates into CASSRGLDGNTIYF. The chain joins TRBV10-2 to TRBJ1-3; possible D gene TRBD1, 6 bases. The CDR3 has 14 residues. Trimming pared 6 bases from V and 3 bases from J, leaving 12 bases between. Germline CDR1 reads WSHSY; CDR2 reads SAAADI.

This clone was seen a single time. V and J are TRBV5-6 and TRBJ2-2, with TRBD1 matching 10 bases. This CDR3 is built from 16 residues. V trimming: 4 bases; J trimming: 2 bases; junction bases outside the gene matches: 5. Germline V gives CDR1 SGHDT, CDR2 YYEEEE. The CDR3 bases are TGTGCCAGCAGCCCCGGGACAGGGGAAAACACCGGGGAGCTGTTTTTT. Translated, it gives CASSPGTGENTGELFF.

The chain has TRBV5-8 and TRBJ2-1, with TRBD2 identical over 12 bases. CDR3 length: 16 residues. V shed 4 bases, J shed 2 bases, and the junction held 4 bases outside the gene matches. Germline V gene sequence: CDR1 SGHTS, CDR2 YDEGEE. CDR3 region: CASSRSSGGAYNEQFF. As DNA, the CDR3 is TGTGCCAGCAGCCGCTCTAGCGGGGGGGCCTACAATGAGCAGTTCTTC.

The CDR3 coding sequence is TGTGCCAGCAGCCGGACGGAGGTGTTCGGAAACACCATATATTTT. It yields the protein CASSRTEVFGNTIYF. This chain links TRBV5-6 with TRBJ1-3; D not certain. Trimming stripped 4 bases from V and 4 bases from J, with 15 bases between. Germline assignment: CDR1 SGHDT and CDR2 YYEEEE. The CDR3 has 15 residues.

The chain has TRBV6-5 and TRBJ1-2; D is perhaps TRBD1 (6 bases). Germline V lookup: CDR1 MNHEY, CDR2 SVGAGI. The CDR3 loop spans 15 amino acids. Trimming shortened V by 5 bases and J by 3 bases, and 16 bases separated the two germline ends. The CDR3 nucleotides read TGTGCCAGCAGTACCCGACAGGAACTTGACTATGGCTACACCTTC. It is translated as CASSTRQELDYGYTF.

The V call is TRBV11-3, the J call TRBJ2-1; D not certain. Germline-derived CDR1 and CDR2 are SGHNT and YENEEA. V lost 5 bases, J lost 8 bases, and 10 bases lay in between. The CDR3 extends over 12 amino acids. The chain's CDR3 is CASSAQTDEQFF. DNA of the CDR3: TGTGCCAGCAGCGCCCAAACGGATGAGCAGTTCTTC.

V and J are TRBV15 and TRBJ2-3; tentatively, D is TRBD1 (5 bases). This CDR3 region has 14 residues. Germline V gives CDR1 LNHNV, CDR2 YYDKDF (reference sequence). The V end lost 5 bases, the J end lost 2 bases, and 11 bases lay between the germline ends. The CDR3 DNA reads TGTGCCACCAGCTCAGGGTGGAACACAGATACGCAGTATTTT. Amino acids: CATSSGWNTDTQYF.

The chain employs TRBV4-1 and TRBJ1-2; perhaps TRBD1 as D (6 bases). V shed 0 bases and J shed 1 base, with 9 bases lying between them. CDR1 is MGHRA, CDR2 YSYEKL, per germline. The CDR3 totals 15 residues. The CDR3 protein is CASSQDHRVNYGYTF. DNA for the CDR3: TGCGCCAGCAGCCAAGATCACAGGGTTAACTATGGCTACACCTTC.

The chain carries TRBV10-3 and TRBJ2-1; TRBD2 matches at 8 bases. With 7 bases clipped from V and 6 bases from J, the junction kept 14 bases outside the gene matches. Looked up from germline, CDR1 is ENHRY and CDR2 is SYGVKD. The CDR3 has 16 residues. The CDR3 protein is CAITEGAAGGFNEQFF. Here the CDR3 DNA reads TGTGCCATCACCGAAGGTGCGGCGGGGGGCTTCAATGAGCAGTTCTTC.

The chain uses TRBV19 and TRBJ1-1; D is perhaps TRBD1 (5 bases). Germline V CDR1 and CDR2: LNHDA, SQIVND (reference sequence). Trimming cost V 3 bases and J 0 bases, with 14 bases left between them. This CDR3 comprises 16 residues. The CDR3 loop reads CASSMAWGGMNTEAFF. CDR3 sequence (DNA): TGTGCCAGTAGTATGGCCTGGGGGGGGATGAACACTGAAGCTTTCTTT.

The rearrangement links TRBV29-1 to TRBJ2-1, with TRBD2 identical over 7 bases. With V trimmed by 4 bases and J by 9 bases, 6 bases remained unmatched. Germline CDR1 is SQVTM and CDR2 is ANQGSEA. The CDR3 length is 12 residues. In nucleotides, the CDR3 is TGCAGCGTTGCCACTAGCGAAGGTGAGCAGTTCTTC. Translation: CSVATSEGEQFF.

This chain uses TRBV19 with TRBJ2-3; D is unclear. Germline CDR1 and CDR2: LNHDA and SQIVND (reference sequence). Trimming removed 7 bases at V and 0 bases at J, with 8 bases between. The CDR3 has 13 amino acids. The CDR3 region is CASMHGSTDTQYF. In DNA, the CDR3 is TGTGCCAGTATGCATGGCAGCACAGATACGCAGTATTTT.

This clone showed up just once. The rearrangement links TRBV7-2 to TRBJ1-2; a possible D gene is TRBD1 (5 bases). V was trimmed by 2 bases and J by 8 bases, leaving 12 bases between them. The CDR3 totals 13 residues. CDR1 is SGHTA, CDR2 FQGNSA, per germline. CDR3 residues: CASSLQGGRGYTF. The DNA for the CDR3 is TGTGCCAGCAGCTTACAGGGTGGTAGGGGCTACACCTTC.

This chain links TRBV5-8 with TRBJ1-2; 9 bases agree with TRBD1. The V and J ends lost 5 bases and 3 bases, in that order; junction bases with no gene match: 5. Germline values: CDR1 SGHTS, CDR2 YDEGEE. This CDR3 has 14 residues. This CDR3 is CASRETGGDYGYTF. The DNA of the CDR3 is TGTGCCAGCAGGGAGACAGGGGGTGACTATGGCTACACCTTC. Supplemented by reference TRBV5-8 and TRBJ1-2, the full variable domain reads EAGVTQSPTHLIKTRGQQATLRCSPISGHTSVYWYQQALGLGLQFLLWYDEGEERNRGNFPPRFSGRQFPNYSSELNVNALELEDSALYLCASRETGGDYGYTFGSGTRLTVV.

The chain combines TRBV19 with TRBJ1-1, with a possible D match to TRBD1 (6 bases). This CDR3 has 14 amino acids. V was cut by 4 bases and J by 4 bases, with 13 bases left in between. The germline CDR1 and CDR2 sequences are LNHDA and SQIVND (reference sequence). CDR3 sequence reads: CASSKQGASTEAFF. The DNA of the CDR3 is TGTGCCAGTAGTAAACAGGGCGCTAGCACTGAAGCTTTCTTT. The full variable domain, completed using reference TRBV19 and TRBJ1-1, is DGGITQSPKYLFRKEGQNVTLSCEQNLNHDAMYWYRQDPGQGLRLIYYSQIVNDFQKGDIAEGYSVSREKKESFPLTVTSAQKNPTAFYLCASSKQGASTEAFFGQGTRLTVV.

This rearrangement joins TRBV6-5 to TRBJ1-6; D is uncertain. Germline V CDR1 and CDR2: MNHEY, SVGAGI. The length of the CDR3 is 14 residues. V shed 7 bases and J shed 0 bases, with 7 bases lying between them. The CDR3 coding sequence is TGTGCCAGCACAGTAAGCTCCTATAATTCACCCCTCCACTTT. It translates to CASTVSSYNSPLHF.

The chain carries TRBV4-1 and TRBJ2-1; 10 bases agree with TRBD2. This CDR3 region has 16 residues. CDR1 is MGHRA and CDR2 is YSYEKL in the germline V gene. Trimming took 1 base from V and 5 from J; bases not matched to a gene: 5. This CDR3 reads CASSQGRLAGDNEQFF. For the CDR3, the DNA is TGCGCCAGCAGCCAAGGGCGGCTAGCGGGGGACAATGAGCAGTTCTTC.

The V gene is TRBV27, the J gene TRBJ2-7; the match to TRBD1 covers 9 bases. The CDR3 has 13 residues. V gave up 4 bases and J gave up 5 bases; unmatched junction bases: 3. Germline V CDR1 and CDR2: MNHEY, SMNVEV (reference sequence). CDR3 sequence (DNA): TGTGCCAGCAGTTACAACAGGGGGCACGAGCAGTACTTC. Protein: CASSYNRGHEQYF.

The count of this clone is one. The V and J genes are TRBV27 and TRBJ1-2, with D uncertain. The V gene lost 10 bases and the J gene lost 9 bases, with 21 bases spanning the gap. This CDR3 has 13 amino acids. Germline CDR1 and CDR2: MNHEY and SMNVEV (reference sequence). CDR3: CATKETTGSSYTF. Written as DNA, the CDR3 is TGTGCCACCAAAGAAACTACGGGATCGAGCTACACCTTC.

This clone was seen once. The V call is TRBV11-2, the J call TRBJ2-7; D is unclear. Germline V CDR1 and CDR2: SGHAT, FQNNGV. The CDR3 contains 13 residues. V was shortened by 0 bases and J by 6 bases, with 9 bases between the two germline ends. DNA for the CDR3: TGTGCCAGCAGCTTAGATCCCCCGGGCGAGCAGTACTTC. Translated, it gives CASSLDPPGEQYF.

The CDR3 loop reads CASSSTPQEDTQYF. The CDR3 DNA is TGTGCCAGCAGCTCCACCCCCCAGGAAGATACGCAGTATTTT. This rearrangement joins TRBV5-4 to TRBJ2-3; D is undetermined. The V end was cut by 3 bases, the J end by 5 bases, with 13 bases between. CDR1 and CDR2 from the germline V gene are SGHNT and YYREEE (reference sequence). CDR3 length: 14 residues.